This TCR beta chain was found in a study of control samples from healthy donors and cancer patients. V was cut by 2 bases and J by 2 bases, with 10 bases left in between. Germline lookup yields CDR1 SNHLY and CDR2 FYNNEI. CDR3 length: 15 residues. This table comes from immunoSEQ multiplex PCR, and its TCRdb copy is limited to in-frame clones, with some not included. The table includes 150,000 or so clones, 93% detected once. The sequence was obtained from a man aged 45-60 years in good health. Sequenced sample: blood. The V and J genes are TRBV2 and TRBJ1-5; D perhaps matches TRBD1 (6 bases). CDR3 coding DNA: TGTGCCAGCAGTGAAAGGGGGACACGCAATCAGCCCCAGCATTTT. It encodes CASSERGTRNQPQHF.